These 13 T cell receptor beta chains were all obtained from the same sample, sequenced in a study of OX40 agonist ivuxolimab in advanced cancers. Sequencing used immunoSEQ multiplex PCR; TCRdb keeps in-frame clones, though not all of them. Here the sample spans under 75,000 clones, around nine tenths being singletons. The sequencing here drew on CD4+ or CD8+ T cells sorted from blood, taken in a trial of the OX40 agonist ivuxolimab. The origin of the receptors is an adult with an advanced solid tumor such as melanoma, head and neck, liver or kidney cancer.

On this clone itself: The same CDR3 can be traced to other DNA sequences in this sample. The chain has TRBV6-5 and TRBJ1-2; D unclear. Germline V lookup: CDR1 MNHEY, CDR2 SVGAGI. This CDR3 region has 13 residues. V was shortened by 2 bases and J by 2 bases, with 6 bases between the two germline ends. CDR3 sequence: CASSYEVNYGYTF. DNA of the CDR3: TGTGCCAGCAGTTACGAAGTCAACTATGGCTACACCTTC.

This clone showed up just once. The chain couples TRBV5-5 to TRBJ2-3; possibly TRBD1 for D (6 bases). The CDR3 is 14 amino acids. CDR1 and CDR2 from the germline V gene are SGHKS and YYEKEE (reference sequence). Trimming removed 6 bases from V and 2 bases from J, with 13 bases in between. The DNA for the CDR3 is TGTGCCAGCAACAAGGACAGACACACAGATACGCAGTATTTT. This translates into CASNKDRHTDTQYF. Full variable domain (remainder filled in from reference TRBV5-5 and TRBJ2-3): DAGVTQSPTHLIKTRGQQVTLRCSPISGHKSVSWYQQVLGQGPQFIFQYYEKEERGRGNFPDRFSARQFPNYSSELNVNALLLGDSALYLCASNKDRHTDTQYFGPGTRLTVL.

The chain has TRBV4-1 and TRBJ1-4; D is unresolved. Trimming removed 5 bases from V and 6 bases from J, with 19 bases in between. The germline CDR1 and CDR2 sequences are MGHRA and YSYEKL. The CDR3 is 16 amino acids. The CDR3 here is CASSSAPPGRDEKLFF. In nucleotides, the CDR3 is TGCGCCAGCAGCTCTGCCCCCCCGGGAAGGGATGAAAAACTGTTTTTT.

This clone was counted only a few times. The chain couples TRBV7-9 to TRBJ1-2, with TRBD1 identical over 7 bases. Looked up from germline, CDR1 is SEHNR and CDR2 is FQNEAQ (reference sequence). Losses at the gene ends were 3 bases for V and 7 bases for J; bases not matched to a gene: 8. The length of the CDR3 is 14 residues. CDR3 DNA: TGTGCCAGCAGCTTGGTCGACAGGGCGAGTGGCTACACCTTC. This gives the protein CASSLVDRASGYTF.

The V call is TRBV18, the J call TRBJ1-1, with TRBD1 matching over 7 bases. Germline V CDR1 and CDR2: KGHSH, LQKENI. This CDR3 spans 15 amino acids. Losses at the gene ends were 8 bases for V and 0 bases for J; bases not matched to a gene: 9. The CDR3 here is CASLPRQGLNTEAFF. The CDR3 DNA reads TGTGCCAGCCTTCCTCGACAGGGATTGAACACTGAAGCTTTCTTT.

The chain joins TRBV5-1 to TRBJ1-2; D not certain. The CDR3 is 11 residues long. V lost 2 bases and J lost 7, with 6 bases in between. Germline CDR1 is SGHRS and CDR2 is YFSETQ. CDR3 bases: TGCGCCAGCAGCTTCAGCGGTGGCTACACCTTC. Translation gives CASSFSGGYTF.

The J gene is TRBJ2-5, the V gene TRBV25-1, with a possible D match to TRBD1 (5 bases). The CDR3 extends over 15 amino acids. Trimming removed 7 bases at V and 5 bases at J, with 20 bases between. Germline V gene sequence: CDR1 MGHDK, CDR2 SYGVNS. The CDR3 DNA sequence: TGTGCCAGCACGGCTGGAACAGGCCCCCAGGAGACCCAGTACTTC. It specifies CASTAGTGPQETQYF. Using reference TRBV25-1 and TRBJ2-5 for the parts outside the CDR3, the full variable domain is EADIYQTPRYLVIGTGKKITLECSQTMGHDKMYWYQQDPGMELHLIHYSYGVNSTEKGDLSSESTVSRIRTEHFPLTLESARPSHTSQYLCASTAGTGPQETQYFGPGTRLLVL.

CDR3 sequence: CASSSRYEQYF. CDR3 DNA: TGTGCCAGCAGTTCGAGGTACGAGCAGTACTTC. The chain links TRBV27 to TRBJ2-7; D remains ambiguous. Germline CDR1 reads MNHEY; CDR2 reads SMNVEV (reference sequence). V was trimmed by 4 bases and J by 4 bases, leaving 5 bases between them. The CDR3 consists of 11 residues.

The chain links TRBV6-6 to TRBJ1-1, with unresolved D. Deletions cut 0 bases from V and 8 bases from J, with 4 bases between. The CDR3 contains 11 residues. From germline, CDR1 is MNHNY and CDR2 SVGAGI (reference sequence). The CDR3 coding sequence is TGTGCCAGCAGTTACTCCGGAGAAGCTTTCTTT. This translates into CASSYSGEAFF.

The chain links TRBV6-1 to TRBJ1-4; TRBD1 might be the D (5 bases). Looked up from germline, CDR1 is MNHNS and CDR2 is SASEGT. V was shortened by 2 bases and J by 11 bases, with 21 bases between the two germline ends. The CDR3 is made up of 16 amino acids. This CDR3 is CASSESTGRSRGKLFF. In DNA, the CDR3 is TGTGCCAGCAGTGAATCTACAGGCAGATCCCGTGGGAAACTGTTTTTT.

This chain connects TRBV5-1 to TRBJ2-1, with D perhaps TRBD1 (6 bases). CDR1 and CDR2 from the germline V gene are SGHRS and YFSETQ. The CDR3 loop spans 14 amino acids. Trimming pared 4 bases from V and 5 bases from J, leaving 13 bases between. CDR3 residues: CASSIQQGNNEQFF. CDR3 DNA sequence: TGCGCCAGCAGCATCCAACAGGGAAACAATGAGCAGTTCTTC.

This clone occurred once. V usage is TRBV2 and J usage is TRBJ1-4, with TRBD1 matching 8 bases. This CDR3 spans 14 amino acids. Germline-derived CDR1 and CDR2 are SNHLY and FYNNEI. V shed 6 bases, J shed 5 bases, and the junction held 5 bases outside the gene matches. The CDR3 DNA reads TGTGCCAGCAGGAGGACAGGGAAAAATGAAAAACTGTTTTTT. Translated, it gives CASRRTGKNEKLFF.

CDR3 residues: CASSSDSVIGEQYF. CDR3 nucleotide sequence: TGCGCCAGCAGCTCGGACAGCGTAATTGGGGAGCAGTACTTC. This chain connects TRBV5-1 to TRBJ2-7, with D perhaps matching TRBD1 (6 bases). Between the trimmed V and J ends, which lost 3 bases and 7 bases, there was a span of 17 bases. The CDR3 consists of 14 residues. Looked up from germline, CDR1 is SGHRS and CDR2 is YFSETQ.